This T cell receptor beta chain was obtained from a study of cytomegalovirus exposure and HLA in healthy donors. This clone was recorded a few times. Antigen specificity is unknown. Broader study findings: Earlier results showed most TCR beta V segments being productive about 87% or about 30% of the time. TCR beta chains numbering more than 150 were designated cytomegalovirus-associated. Later, an analysis showed that TCR beta chains associated with HLA were more clonally expanded than others that were equally common.

The CDR3 spans 17 residues. Per the germline V gene, CDR1 is MGHDK and CDR2 is SYGVNS. V dropped 11 bases and J dropped 1; count of bases not matched to a gene: 15. Both 60 Vbeta primers and 13 Jbeta primers went into the PCR. TCRdb keeps only in-frame clones here, not all; method: immunoSEQ multiplex PCR. The table records some 110,000 clones, approximately 79% of them present only once. This clonotype originated in a man aged 50-59 years in good health and CMV-seropositive. V gene TRBV25-1 combines with J gene TRBJ2-2; 8 bases agree with TRBD1. Specimen: PBMCs. Written as DNA, the CDR3 is TGTGCCTCAAGTGAATTCCCCGGGACAGGGAACACCGGGGAGCTGTTTTTT. Translating gives CASSEFPGTGNTGELFF.